This T cell receptor beta chain stems from a study of graft-versus-host responses after intestinal transplantation. Libraries were prepared by immunoSEQ multiplex PCR; TCRdb keeps only in-frame clonotypes and omits some of them. The data show tens of thousands of clones, with 84% seen just once and 0.35% to 0.5% held by the top ten. The germline V gene has CDR1 MNHNY and CDR2 SVGAGI (reference sequence). The CDR3 is made up of 13 amino acids. V lost 5 bases and J 18 bases, leaving 20 bases between the germline ends. This clone was detected only a few times. The target antigen is unknown. The source was unstimulated CD4+ T cells sorted from spleen or lymph node cells, collected before transplant. This chain uses TRBV6-6 with TRBJ1-6; D might be TRBD1 (5 bases). The clonotype originates from a human donor who was the organ donor for an intestinal transplant. CDR3 sequence reads: CASSRGGGHRCHF. In nucleotides, the CDR3 is TGTGCCAGCAGTCGGGGGGGTGGACATCGCTGCCACTTT.